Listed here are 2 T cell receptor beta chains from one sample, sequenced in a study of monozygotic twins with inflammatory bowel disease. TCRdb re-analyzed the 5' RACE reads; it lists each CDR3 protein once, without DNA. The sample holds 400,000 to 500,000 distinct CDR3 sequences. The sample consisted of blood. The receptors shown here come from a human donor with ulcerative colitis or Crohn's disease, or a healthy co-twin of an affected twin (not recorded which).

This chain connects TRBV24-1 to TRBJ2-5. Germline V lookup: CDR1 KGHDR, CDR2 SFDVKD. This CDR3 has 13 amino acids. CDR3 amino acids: CATSDFQEETQYF.

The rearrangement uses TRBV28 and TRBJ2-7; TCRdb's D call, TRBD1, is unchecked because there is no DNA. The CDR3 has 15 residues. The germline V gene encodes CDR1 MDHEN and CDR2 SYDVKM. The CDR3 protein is CASSSPGTAGYEQYF.